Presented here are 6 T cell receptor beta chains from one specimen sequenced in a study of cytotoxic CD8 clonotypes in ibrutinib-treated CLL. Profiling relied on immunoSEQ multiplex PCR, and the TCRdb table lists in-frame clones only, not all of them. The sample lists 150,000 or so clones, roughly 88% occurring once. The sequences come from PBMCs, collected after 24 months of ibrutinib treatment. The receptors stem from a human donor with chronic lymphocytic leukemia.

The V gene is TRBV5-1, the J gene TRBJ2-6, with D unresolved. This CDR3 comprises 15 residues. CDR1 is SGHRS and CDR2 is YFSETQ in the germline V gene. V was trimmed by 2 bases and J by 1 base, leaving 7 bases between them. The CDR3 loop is CASSFGESGANVLTF. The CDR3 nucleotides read TGCGCCAGCAGCTTTGGGGAATCTGGGGCCAACGTCCTGACTTTC.

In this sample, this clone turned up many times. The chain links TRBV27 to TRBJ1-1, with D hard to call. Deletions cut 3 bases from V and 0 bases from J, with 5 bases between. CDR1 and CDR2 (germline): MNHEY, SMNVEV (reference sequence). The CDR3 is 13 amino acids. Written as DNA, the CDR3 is TGTGCCAGCAGTTTGAAGATGAACACTGAAGCTTTCTTT. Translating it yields CASSLKMNTEAFF.

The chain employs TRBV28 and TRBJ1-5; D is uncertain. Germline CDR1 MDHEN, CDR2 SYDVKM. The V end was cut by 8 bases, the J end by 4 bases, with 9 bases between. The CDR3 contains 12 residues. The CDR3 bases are TGTGCCAGCGTTGATCGTAATCAGCCCCAGCATTTT. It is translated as CASVDRNQPQHF.

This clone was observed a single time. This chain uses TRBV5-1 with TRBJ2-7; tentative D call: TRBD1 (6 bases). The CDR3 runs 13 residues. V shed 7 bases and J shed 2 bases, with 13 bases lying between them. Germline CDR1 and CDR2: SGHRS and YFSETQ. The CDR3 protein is CASGRGQTYEQYF. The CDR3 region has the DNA TGCGCCAGCGGACGGGGACAAACCTACGAGCAGTACTTC.

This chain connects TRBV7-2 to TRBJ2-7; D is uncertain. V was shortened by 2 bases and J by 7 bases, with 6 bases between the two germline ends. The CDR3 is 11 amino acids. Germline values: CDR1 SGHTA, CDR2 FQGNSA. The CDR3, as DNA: TGTGCCAGCAGCTTAAGGATAGAGCAGTACTTC. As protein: CASSLRIEQYF.

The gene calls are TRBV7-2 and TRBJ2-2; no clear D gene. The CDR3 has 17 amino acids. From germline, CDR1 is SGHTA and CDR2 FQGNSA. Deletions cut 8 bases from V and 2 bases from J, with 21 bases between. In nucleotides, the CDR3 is TGTGCCAGCTCTGACCTTAGAGGCGCCTTAAACACCGGGGAGCTGTTTTTT. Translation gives CASSDLRGALNTGELFF.